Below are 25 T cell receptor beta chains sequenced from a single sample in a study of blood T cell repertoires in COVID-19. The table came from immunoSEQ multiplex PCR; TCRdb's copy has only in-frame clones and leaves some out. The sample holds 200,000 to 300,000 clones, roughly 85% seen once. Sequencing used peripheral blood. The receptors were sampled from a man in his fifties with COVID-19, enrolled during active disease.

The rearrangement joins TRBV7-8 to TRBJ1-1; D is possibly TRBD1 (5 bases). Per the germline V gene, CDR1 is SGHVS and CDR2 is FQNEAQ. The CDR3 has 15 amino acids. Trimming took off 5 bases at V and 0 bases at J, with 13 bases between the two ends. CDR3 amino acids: CASSPRAGMNTEAFF. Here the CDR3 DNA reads TGTGCCAGCAGCCCCAGGGCGGGGATGAACACTGAAGCTTTCTTT. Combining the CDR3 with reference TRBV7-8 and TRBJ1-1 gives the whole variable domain GAGVSQSPRYKVAKRGQDVALRCDPISGHVSLFWYQQALGQGPEFLTYFQNEAQLDKSGLPSDRFFAERPEGSVSTLKIQRTQQEDSAVYLCASSPRAGMNTEAFFGQGTRLTVV.

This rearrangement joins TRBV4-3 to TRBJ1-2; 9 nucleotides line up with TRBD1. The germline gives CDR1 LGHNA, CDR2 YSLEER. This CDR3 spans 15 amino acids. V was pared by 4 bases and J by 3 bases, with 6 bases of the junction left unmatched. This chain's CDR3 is CASSPGQGTYYGYTF. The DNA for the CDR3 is TGCGCCAGCAGCCCAGGACAGGGGACGTACTATGGCTACACCTTC.

The CDR3 DNA follows: TGTGCCAGCTCACCCGAGGGTCCAGGCGGCACAGATACGCAGTATTTT. It encodes CASSPEGPGGTDTQYF. This rearrangement joins TRBV18 to TRBJ2-3; D is possibly TRBD2 (5 bases). Deletions cut 3 bases from V and 1 base from J, with 14 bases between. This CDR3 has 16 amino acids. Germline V gives CDR1 KGHSH, CDR2 LQKENI.

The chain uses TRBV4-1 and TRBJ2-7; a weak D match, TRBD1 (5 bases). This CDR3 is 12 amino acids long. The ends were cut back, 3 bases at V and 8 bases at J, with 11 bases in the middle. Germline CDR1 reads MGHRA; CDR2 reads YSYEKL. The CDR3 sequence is CASSQQGYKQYF. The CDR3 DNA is TGCGCCAGCAGCCAGCAGGGTTACAAGCAGTACTTC.

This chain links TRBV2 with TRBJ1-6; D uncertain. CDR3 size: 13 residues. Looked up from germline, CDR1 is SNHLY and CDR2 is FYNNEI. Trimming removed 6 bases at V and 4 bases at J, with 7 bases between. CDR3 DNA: TGTGCCAGCAGGAGGGATTATAATTCACCCCTCCACTTT. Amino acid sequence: CASRRDYNSPLHF.

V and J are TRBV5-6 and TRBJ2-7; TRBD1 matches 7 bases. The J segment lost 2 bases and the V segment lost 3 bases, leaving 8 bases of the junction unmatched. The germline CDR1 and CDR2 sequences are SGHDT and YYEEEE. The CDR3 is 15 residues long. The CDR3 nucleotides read TGTGCCAGCAGCTGGGGACAGCTCCTTACCTACGAGCAGTACTTC. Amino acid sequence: CASSWGQLLTYEQYF.

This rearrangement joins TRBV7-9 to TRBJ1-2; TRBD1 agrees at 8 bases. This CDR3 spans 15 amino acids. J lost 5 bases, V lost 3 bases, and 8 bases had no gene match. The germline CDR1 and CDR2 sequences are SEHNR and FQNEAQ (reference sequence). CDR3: CASSLGQAPTYGYTF. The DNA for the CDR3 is TGTGCCAGCAGCTTGGGACAGGCTCCAACATATGGCTACACCTTC.

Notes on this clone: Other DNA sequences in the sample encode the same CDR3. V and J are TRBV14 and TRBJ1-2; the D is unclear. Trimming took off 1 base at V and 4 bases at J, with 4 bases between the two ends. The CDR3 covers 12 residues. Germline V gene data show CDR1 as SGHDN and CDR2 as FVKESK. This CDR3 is CASSQAGYGYTF. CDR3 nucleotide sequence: TGTGCCAGCAGCCAAGCGGGCTATGGCTACACCTTC.

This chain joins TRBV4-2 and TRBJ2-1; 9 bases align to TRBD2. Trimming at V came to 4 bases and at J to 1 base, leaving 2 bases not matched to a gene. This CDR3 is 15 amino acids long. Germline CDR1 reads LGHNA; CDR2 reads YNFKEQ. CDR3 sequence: CASSLSGGSYNEQFF. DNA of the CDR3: TGTGCCAGCAGCCTCAGCGGGGGGTCCTACAATGAGCAGTTCTTC.

In nucleotides, the CDR3 is TGTGCCAGCAGCCAAGGACGAGCACCCGAGGACGAGCAGTACTTC. Translating gives CASSQGRAPEDEQYF. The V and J genes are TRBV4-2 and TRBJ2-7; D not certain. The CDR3 is 15 amino acids. V lost 1 base and J lost 5, with 15 bases in between. Germline V gene sequence: CDR1 LGHNA, CDR2 YNFKEQ.

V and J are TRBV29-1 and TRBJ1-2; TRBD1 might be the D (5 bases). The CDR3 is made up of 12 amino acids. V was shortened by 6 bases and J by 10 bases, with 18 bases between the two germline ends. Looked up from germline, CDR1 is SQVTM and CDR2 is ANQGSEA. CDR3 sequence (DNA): TGCAGCGTATCGGACACCCCTCTTTCCTACACCTTC. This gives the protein CSVSDTPLSYTF.

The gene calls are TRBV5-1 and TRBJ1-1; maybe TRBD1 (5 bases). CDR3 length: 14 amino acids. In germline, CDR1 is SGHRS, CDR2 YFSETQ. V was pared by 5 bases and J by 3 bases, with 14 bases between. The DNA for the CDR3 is TGCGCCAGCAGAGCCGGGGACTCCTACACTGAAGCTTTCTTT. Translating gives CASRAGDSYTEAFF. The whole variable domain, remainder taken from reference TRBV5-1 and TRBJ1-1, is KAGVTQTPRYLIKTRGQQVTLSCSPISGHRSVSWYQQTPGQGLQFLFEYFSETQRNKGNFPGRFSGRQFSNSRSEMNVSTLELGDSALYLCASRAGDSYTEAFFGQGTRLTVV.

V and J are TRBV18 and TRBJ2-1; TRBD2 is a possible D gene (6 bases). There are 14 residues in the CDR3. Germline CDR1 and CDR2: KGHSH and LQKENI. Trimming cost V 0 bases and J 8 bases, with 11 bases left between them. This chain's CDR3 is CASSPPGGLYEQFF. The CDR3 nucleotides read TGTGCCAGCTCACCACCTGGGGGGTTATATGAGCAGTTCTTC.

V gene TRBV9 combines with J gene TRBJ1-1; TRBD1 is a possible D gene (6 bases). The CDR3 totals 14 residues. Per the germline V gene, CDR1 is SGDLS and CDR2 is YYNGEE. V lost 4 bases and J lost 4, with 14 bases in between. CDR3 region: CASSNDGGSTEAFF. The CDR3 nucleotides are TGTGCCAGCAGCAACGATGGGGGCTCCACTGAAGCTTTCTTT.

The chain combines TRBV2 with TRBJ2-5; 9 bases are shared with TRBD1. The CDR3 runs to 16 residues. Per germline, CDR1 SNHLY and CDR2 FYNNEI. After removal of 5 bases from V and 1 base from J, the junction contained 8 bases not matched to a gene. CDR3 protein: CASSRQGGIFQETQYF. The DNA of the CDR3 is TGTGCCAGCAGTAGACAGGGGGGAATCTTCCAAGAGACCCAGTACTTC.

The CDR3 nucleotides read TGCGCCAGCAGCCAGACCCCTTTAAGGACAGGGCGTTCGACTGGAAACACCATATATTTT. Protein sequence: CASSQTPLRTGRSTGNTIYF. The chain joins TRBV4-1 to TRBJ1-3; 8 bases agree with TRBD1. This CDR3 comprises 20 residues. CDR1 and CDR2 (germline): MGHRA, YSYEKL. The trim removed 3 bases at V and 2 bases at J, leaving 18 bases unmatched.

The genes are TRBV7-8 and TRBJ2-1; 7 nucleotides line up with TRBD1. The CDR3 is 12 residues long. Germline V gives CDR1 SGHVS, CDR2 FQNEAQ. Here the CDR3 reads CAGGQTYNEQFF. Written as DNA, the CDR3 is TGTGCAGGGGGCCAAACCTACAATGAGCAGTTCTTC. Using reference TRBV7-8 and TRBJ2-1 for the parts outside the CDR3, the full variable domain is GAGVSQSPRYKVAKRGQDVALRCDPISGHVSLFWYQQALGQGPEFLTYFQNEAQLDKSGLPSDRFFAERPEGSVSTLKIQRTQQEDSAVYLCAGGQTYNEQFFGPGTRLTVL.

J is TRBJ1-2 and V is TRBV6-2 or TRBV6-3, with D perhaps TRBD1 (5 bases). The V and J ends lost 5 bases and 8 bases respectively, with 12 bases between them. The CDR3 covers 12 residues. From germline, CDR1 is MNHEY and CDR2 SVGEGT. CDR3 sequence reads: CASSRRGRGYTF. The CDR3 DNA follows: TGTGCCAGCAGTCGAAGGGGAAGGGGCTACACCTTC.

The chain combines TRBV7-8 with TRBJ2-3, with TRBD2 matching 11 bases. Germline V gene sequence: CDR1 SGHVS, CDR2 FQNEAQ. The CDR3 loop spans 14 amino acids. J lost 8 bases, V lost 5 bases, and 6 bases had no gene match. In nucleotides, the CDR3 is TGTGCCAGCAGCCCCGGGACTAGCGGCCTTACGCAGTATTTT. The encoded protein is CASSPGTSGLTQYF.

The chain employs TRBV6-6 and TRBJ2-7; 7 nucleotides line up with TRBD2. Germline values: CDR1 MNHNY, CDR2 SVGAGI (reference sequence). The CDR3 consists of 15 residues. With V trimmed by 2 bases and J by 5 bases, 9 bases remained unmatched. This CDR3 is CASSYPQGGVDEQYF. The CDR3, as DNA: TGTGCCAGCAGTTACCCGCAGGGAGGGGTAGACGAGCAGTACTTC.

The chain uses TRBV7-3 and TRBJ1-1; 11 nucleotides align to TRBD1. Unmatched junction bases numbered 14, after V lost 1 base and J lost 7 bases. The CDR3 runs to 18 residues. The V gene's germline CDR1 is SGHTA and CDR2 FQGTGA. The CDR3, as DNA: TGTGCCAGCAGCTTAAAAGGAGAGTGGACAGGGGGCCCCCATGAAGCTTTCTTT. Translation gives CASSLKGEWTGGPHEAFF. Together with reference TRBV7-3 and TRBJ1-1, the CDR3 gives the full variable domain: GAGVSQTPSNKVTEKGKYVELRCDPISGHTALYWYRQSLGQGPEFLIYFQGTGAADDSGLPNDRFFAVRPEGSVSTLKIQRTERGDSAVYLCASSLKGEWTGGPHEAFFGQGTRLTVV.

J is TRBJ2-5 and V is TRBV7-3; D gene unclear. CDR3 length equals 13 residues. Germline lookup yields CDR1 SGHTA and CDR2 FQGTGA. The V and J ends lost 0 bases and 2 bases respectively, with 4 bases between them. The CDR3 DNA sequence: TGTGCCAGCAGCTTAACCCAACAAGAGACCCAGTACTTC. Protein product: CASSLTQQETQYF.

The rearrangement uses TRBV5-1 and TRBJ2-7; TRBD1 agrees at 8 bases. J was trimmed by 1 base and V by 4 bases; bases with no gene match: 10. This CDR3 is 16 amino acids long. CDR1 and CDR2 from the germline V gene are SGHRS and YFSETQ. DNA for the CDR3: TGCGCCAGCAGCCCGAGAGGACAGGGTCGATCCTACGAGCAGTACTTC. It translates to CASSPRGQGRSYEQYF. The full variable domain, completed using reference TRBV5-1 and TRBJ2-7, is KAGVTQTPRYLIKTRGQQVTLSCSPISGHRSVSWYQQTPGQGLQFLFEYFSETQRNKGNFPGRFSGRQFSNSRSEMNVSTLELGDSALYLCASSPRGQGRSYEQYFGPGTRLTVT.

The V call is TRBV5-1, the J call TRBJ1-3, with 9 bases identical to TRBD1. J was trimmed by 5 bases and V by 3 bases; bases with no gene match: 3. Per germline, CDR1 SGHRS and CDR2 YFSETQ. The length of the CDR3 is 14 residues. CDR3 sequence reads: CASSSGQGRNTIYF. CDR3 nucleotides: TGCGCCAGCAGCTCGGGACAGGGTAGAAACACCATATATTTT.

For the CDR3, the DNA is TGCGCCAGCAGTACCCTCGGAGGGGGCGATGGCTACACCTTC. It encodes CASSTLGGGDGYTF. The chain uses TRBV5-1 and TRBJ1-2; 7 bases map to TRBD1. V dropped 5 bases and J dropped 6; count of bases not matched to a gene: 10. Germline V gene data show CDR1 as SGHRS and CDR2 as YFSETQ. The CDR3 runs 14 residues.